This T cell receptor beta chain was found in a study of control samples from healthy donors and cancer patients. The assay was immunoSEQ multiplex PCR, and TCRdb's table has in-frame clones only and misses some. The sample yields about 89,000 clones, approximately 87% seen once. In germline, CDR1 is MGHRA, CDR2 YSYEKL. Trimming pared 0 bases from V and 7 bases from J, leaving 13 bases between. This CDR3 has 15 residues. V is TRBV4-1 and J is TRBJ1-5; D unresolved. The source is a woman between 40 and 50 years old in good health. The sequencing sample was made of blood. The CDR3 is CASSQDPADGQPQHF. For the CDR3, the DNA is TGCGCCAGCAGCCAAGATCCGGCTGACGGGCAGCCCCAGCATTTT.